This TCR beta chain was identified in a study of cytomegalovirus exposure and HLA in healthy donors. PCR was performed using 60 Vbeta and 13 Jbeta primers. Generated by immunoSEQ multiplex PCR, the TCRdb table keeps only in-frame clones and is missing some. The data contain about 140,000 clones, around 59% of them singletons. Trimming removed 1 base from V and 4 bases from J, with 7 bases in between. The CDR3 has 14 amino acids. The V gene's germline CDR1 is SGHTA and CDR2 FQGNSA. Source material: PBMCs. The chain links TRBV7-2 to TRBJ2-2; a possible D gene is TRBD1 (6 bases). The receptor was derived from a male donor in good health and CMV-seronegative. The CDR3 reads CASSLGRGTGELFF. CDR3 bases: TGTGCCAGCAGCTTAGGCAGGGGCACCGGGGAGCTGTTTTTT.